Listed below are T cell receptor beta chains from one sample, sequenced in a study of shared clonotypes between healthy human individuals. TCRdb keeps only in-frame clones here, not all; method: immunoSEQ multiplex PCR. This sample has millions of clones, with roughly 94% found just once. The sample taken for sequencing was naive CD4+ T cells sorted from blood. The receptors shown here come from a man aged 18-30 years in good health. Both conserved end residues are part of each CDR3. The order of the fields is J gene, clone size, D gene, V gene, CDR3 DNA, CDR3 protein. The D gene is left open where the match is weak. Where a row states a size, it is once, few, many or the class of an expanded clone; other rows omit it.

J: TRBJ1-1
size: NA
D: NA
V: TRBV6-6
DNA: TGTGCCAGCAGTTACTCAAGGGACGCTGAAGCTTTCTTT
CDR3: CASSYSRDAEAFF

J: TRBJ2-6
size: NA
D: NA
V: TRBV7-2
DNA: TGTGCCAGCAGCTTAGCCGCCTCTGGGGCCAACGTCCTGACTTTC
CDR3: CASSLAASGANVLTF

J: TRBJ1-1
size: NA
D: NA
V: TRBV19
DNA: TGTGCCAGTAGTATGGTACCGAGGGCCCTGAACACTGAAGCTTTCTTT
CDR3: CASSMVPRALNTEAFF

J: TRBJ2-4
size: NA
D: TRBD2
V: TRBV6-5
DNA: TGTGCCAGCAGCCCTATAGCGGGAGCCAAAAACATTCAGTACTTC
CDR3: CASSPIAGAKNIQYF

J: TRBJ1-5
size: NA
D: NA
V: TRBV30
DNA: TGTGCCTGGGCCCGGACAGACAATCAGCCCCAGCATTTT
CDR3: CAWARTDNQPQHF

J: TRBJ2-6
size: NA
D: TRBD1
V: TRBV7-8
DNA: TGTGCCAGCAGCTTATTGCGACAGGGACAGAGATCTGGGGCCAACGTCCTGACTTTC
CDR3: CASSLLRQGQRSGANVLTF

J: TRBJ1-1
size: NA
D: NA
V: TRBV6-1
DNA: TGTGCCAGTAGTACCGGGACCTTGAACACTGAAGCTTTCTTT
CDR3: CASSTGTLNTEAFF

J: TRBJ2-7
size: NA
D: NA
V: TRBV7-8
DNA: TGTGCCAGCAGCTTTACCAGCTCCTACGAGCAGTACTTC
CDR3: CASSFTSSYEQYF

J: TRBJ2-7
size: NA
D: NA
V: TRBV2
DNA: TGTGCCAGCGGATACGGGACGCCCGACGAGCAGTACTTC
CDR3: CASGYGTPDEQYF

J: TRBJ2-5
size: once
D: NA
V: TRBV7-2
DNA: TGTGCCAGCAGCTTAGTCCGGGGGTGGCAAGAGACCCAGTACTTC
CDR3: CASSLVRGWQETQYF

J: TRBJ2-7
size: NA
D: NA
V: TRBV10-3
DNA: TGTGCCATCAGTGAGTCAACTAGCAAAAGCTCCTACGAGCAGTACTTC
CDR3: CAISESTSKSSYEQYF